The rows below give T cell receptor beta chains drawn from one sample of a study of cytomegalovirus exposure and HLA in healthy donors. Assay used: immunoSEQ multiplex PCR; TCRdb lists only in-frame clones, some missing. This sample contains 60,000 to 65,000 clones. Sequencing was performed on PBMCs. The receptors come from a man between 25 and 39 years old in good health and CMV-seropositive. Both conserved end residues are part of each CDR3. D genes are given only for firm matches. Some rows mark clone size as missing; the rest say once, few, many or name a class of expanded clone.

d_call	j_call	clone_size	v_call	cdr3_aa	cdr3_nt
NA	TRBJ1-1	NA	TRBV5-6	CASSLGVEGRLAFF	TGTGCCAGCAGCTTGGGGGTGGAGGGAAGGTTAGCTTTCTTT
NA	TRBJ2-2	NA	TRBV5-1	CASSLARHTNTGELFF	TGCGCCAGCAGCTTGGCGAGGCATACCAACACCGGGGAGCTGTTTTTT
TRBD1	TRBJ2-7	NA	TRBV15	CATSSRFGTGAYEQYF	TGTGCCACCAGCAGCAGATTCGGGACAGGGGCCTACGAGCAGTACTTC
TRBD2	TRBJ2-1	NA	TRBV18	CASSRLAANNEQFF	TGTGCCAGCTCAAGGCTAGCGGCCAACAATGAGCAGTTCTTC
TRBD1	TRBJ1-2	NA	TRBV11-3	CASSLGGGRRGYTF	TGTGCCAGCAGCTTAGGAGGGGGCCGTAGAGGCTACACCTTC
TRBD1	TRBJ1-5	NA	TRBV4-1	CASSQVGWTGRSNQPQHF	TGCGCCAGCAGCCAAGTAGGCTGGACAGGTAGAAGCAATCAGCCCCAGCATTTT
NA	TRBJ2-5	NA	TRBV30	CAWRTTDWMKETQYF	TGTGCCTGGAGAACGACGGACTGGATGAAAGAGACCCAGTACTTC
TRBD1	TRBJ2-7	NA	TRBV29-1	CSVVGQGLGEQYF	TGCAGCGTTGTGGGACAGGGTTTGGGTGAGCAGTACTTC
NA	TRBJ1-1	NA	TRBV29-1	CSVDEVQNTEAFF	TGCAGCGTTGATGAGGTCCAGAACACTGAAGCTTTCTTT
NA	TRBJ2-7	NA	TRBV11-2	CASSPGRWDLSSYEQYF	TGTGCCAGCAGCCCAGGGAGGTGGGATCTCAGCTCCTACGAGCAGTACTTC
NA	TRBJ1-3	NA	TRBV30	CAWSGDSTGNTIYF	TGTGCCTGGAGTGGTGACTCCACTGGAAACACCATATATTTT
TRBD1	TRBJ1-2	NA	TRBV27	CASSSLRTGGDYGYTF	TGTGCCAGCAGTTCTCTTCGGACAGGGGGTGACTATGGCTACACCTTC
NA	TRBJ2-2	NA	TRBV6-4	CASSRTGEDTGELFF	TGTGCCAGCAGCAGAACAGGGGAGGACACCGGGGAGCTGTTTTTT
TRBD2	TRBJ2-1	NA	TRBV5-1	CASSLGSRTSGGQFYEQFF	TGCGCCAGCAGCTTGGGAAGCCGGACTAGCGGGGGCCAGTTTTATGAGCAGTTCTTC
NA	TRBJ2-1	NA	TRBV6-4	CASSEQGWGSDNEQFF	TGTGCCAGCAGTGAGCAGGGGTGGGGATCCGACAATGAGCAGTTCTTC
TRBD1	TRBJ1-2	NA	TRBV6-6	CASRSDRGVTYGYTF	TGTGCCAGCAGGTCGGACAGGGGGGTTACCTATGGCTACACCTTC
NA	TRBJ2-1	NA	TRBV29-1	CSVTTKAQFF	TGCAGCGTTACGACTAAGGCGCAGTTCTTC
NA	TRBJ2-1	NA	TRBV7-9	CASSLDPTTSPTYNEQFF	TGTGCCAGCAGCTTAGACCCAACCACATCCCCAACCTACAATGAGCAGTTCTTC
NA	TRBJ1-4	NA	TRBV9	CASSVAGGIGEKLFF	TGTGCCAGCAGCGTAGCGGGGGGTATAGGTGAAAAACTGTTTTTT
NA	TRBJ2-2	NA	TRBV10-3	CAISEGATGELFF	TGTGCCATCAGTGAAGGGGCAACCGGGGAGCTGTTTTTT
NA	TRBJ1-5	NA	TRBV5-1	CASSLGTLSDQPQHF	TGCGCCAGCAGCTTGGGGACACTCAGCGATCAGCCCCAGCATTTT
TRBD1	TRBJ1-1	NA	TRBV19	CASSISGQGNTEAFF	TGTGCCAGTAGTATCTCCGGACAGGGGAACACTGAAGCTTTCTTT
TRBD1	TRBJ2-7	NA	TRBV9	CASSVSGTGTGEQYF	TGTGCCAGCAGCGTCTCCGGGACAGGGACGGGGGAGCAGTACTTC
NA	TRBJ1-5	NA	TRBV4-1	CASSPSSRNQPQHF	TGCGCCAGCAGCCCGTCGTCTCGCAATCAGCCCCAGCATTTT
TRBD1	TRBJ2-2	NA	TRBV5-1	CASRPGTENTGELFF	TGCGCCAGCAGACCCGGGACAGAGAACACCGGGGAGCTGTTTTTT
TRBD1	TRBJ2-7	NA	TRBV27	CASSSGQRNYEQYF	TGTGCCAGCAGCTCGGGACAGAGGAACTACGAGCAGTACTTC
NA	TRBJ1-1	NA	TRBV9	CASSAPEGLGRTEAFF	TGTGCCAGCAGCGCACCGGAGGGACTAGGGCGGACTGAAGCTTTCTTT
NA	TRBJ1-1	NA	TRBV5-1	CASGTGTDTEAFF	TGCGCCAGCGGCACAGGGACGGACACTGAAGCTTTCTTT
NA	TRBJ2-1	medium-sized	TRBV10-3	CAISEPRLVNEQFF	TGTGCCATCAGTGAGCCACGACTAGTGAATGAGCAGTTCTTC
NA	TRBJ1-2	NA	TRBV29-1	CSVGGDTGNYGYTF	TGCAGCGTGGGGGGGGACACGGGCAACTATGGCTACACCTTC
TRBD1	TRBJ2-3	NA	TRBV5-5	CASSSRDRYTDTQYF	TGTGCCAGCAGCTCCCGGGACAGATACACAGATACGCAGTATTTT
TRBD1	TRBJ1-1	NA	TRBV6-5	CASRRDRGGNTEAFF	TGTGCCAGCAGACGGGACAGGGGTGGGAACACTGAAGCTTTCTTT
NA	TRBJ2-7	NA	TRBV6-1	CASTVISQSSYEQYF	TGTGCCAGCACAGTAATATCACAGAGTTCCTACGAGCAGTACTTC
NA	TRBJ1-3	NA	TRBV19	CASISDSAGNTIYF	TGTGCCAGTATTTCAGACTCCGCTGGAAACACCATATATTTT
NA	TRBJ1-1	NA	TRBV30	CATAGYAEAFF	TGTGCCACGGCGGGATACGCTGAAGCTTTCTTT
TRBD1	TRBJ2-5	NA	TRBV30	CAWQNPGTGGYF	TGTGCCTGGCAGAACCCTGGGACAGGGGGATACTTC
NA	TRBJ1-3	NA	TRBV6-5	CATLRTAISGNTIYF	TGTGCCACCCTACGGACAGCCATCTCTGGAAACACCATATATTTT
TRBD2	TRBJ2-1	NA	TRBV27	CASSILAGGQDEQFF	TGTGCCAGCAGTATACTAGCGGGGGGGCAGGATGAGCAGTTCTTC
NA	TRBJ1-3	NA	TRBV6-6	CASSYAGSAGNTIYF	TGTGCCAGCAGTTACGCAGGGTCAGCTGGAAACACCATATATTTT
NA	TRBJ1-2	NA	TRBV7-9	CASSSEGYYGYTF	TGTGCCAGCAGCTCGGAGGGTTACTATGGCTACACCTTC
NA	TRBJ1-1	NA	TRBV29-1	CSVLSIGGPNTEAFF	TGCAGCGTTTTGTCTATCGGGGGACCAAACACTGAAGCTTTCTTT
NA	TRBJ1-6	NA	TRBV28	CASSEGSSNSPLHF	TGTGCCAGCTCAGAGGGAAGCTCAAATTCACCCCTCCACTTT
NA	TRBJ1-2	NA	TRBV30	CAWSVQTGSYGYTF	TGTGCCTGGAGTGTACAGACAGGATCCTATGGCTACACCTTC
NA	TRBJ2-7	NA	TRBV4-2	CASSQQGQIAYEQYF	TGTGCCAGCAGCCAACAAGGACAGATCGCCTACGAGCAGTACTTC
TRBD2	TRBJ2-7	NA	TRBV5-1	CASSGGLAGGPYEQYF	TGCGCCAGCAGCGGGGGACTAGCGGGGGGCCCCTACGAGCAGTACTTC
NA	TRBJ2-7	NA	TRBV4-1	CASSQFQSLAYEQYF	TGCGCCAGCAGCCAATTTCAAAGCCTCGCCTACGAGCAGTACTTC
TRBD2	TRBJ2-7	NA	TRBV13	CASSQTPTSTYEQYF	TGTGCCAGCAGCCAAACCCCGACTAGCACCTACGAGCAGTACTTC
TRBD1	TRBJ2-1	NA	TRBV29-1	CSGQGANYNEQFF	TGCAGCGGACAGGGGGCGAACTACAATGAGCAGTTCTTC
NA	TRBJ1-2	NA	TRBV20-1	CSARVQYGYTF	TGCAGTGCTAGAGTACAGTATGGCTACACCTTC
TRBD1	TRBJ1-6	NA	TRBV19	CASSIASPATGSGSPLHF	TGTGCCAGTAGTATAGCCTCCCCTGCGACAGGGTCTGGATCACCCCTCCACTTT
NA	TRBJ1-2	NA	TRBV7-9	CASSMSRTRDGYTF	TGTGCCAGCAGTATGTCCCGAACGCGAGATGGCTACACCTTC
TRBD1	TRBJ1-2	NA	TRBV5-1	CASSSGQAGRGYTF	TGCGCCAGCAGCTCCGGACAGGCGGGAAGGGGCTACACCTTC
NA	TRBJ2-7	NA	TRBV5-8	CASSLKGVGQYEQYF	TGTGCCAGCAGCTTGAAGGGGGTGGGGCAATACGAGCAGTACTTC
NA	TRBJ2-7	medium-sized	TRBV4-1	CASSQGTIEAYEQYF	TGCGCCAGCAGCCAAGGGACTATCGAGGCCTACGAGCAGTACTTC
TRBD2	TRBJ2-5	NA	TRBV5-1	CASSLVFGGGQTQYF	TGCGCCAGCAGCTTGGTATTCGGGGGAGGGCAGACCCAGTACTTC
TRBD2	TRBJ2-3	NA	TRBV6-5	CASSYSGGADTQYF	TGTGCCAGCAGTTACTCTGGGGGGGCAGATACGCAGTATTTT
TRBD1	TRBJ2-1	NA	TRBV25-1	CASSEYRQGKDEQFF	TGTGCCAGCAGTGAATACCGACAGGGGAAGGATGAGCAGTTCTTC